The present T cell receptor (beta chain) was sequenced within a study of type 1 regulatory T cells (dated by TCRdb to the early 2020s). Notes on the research overall: The study characterized an in vitro protocol that generated a Tr1-enriched, alloantigen-specific CD4 T cell product named T-allo10. T-allo10 was being tested clinically in patients with hematological malignancies who were undergoing allogeneic hematopoietic stem cell transplantation.

TCRdb lists the instrument as Illumina MiSeq. The raw public data were reprocessed by TCRdb itself: fastp quality trimming at Q25, MiXCR clonotype calling, in-frame beta chains only. When rows share a CDR3 protein, they turn into one entry using the most common DNA and genes. In this sample the table shows about 23,000 distinct CDR3 sequences, over 40% of which occur a single time. 4.5% to 5.5% of the sample comes from the top ten. About this clonotype: This receptor's antigen is unknown. No per-base quality is available; no much larger clone lies one base away.

V ends up 5 bases short and J 1 base short, with an unmatched junction base count of 9. The germline V gene encodes CDR1 SEHNR and CDR2 FQNEAQ (reference sequence). The cysteine opens and the phenylalanine closes a CDR3 of 16 amino acids. Left in the record is the CDR3 DNA by itself, 48 bases read in frame from the first base. The chain is made from TRBV7-9 and TRBJ1-1; a stretch of 8 junction bases matches TRBD1. This clonotype was sampled from a human donor in good health. Sequences were obtained from cultured T cells, either the whole culture or a sorted T cell fraction (not recorded which). The CDR3 protein: CASSPQQGGSNTEAFF. The nucleotide sequence is TGTGCCAGCAGCCCTCAACAGGGGGGCTCGAACACTGAAGCTTTCTTT.